This T cell receptor (beta chain) was profiled in a study of early T cells in non-severe SARS-CoV-2 infection. Looking at the study overall: Sequencing of bulk RNA from unsorted whole blood was done, without chain pairing. Findings and caveats of the study: The VDJdb matching leaned toward anti-spike CD8 responses and overlooked private and CD4 specificities.

This CDR3 region has 23 residues. Germline V lookup: CDR1 MGHRA, CDR2 YSYEKL. Trimming took 0 bases from V and 6 from J, leaving 33 bases between them. On this clonotype: Antigen specificity is unknown.

Unique molecular identifiers (one per individual cDNA molecule) were attached. TCRdb ran MiXCR on the 5' RACE reads and lists one entry per CDR3 protein. In the table there are 75,000 to 80,000 distinct CDR3 sequences, about 11% of which are singletons. The sequence derives from an adult who was a healthcare worker with PCR-confirmed SARS-CoV-2 infection or an uninfected control (not recorded which). Sequencing used whole blood, obtained at baseline. The V gene is TRBV4-1, the J gene TRBJ1-6, with TRBD1 as a possible D gene (6 bases). The CDR3 coding sequence is TGCGCCAGCAGCCAAGATTCCAGGAGGGGGAATTGGTCCACGCTTTGGGTTAATTCACCCCTCCACTTT. As protein: CASSQDSRRGNWSTLWVNSPLHF.